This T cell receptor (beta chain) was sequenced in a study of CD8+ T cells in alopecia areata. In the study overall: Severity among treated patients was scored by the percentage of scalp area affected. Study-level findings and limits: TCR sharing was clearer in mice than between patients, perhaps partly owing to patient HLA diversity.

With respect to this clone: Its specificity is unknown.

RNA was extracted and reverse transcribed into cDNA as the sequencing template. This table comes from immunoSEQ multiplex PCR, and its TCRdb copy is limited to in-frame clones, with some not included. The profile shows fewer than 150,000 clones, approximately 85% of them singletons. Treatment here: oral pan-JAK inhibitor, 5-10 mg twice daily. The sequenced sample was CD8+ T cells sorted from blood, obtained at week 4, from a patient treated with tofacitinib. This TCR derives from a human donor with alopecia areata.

The CDR3: CASSLGQQETQYF. The DNA for the CDR3 is TGTGCCAGCAGCCTAGGACAGCAAGAGACCCAGTACTTC. The gene calls are TRBV7-9 and TRBJ2-5; possible D gene TRBD1, 6 bases. The CDR3 spans 13 residues. In germline, CDR1 is SEHNR, CDR2 FQNEAQ (reference sequence). With 5 bases removed from V and 2 bases from J, the gap between germline ends came to 9 bases.